These 20 T cell receptor beta chains were sequenced from one sample in a study of spatial heterogeneity in lung cancer. TCRdb called the 5' RACE reads again in MiXCR, with one record for every CDR3 protein. The sample shows more than 80,000 distinct CDR3 sequences, approximately 12% of them seen only once. Noted time point: sample taken at primary tumor resection. Whole RNA, isolated from tumor, nontumor lung or frozen PBMC, was sequenced without prior sorting. The starting material was PBMCs, obtained at surgery. The source is a male donor with early-stage non-small cell lung cancer.

This clonotype was picked up many times. The chain employs TRBV4-2 and TRBJ2-1; D gene unclear. Trimming took off 4 bases at V and 2 bases at J, with 12 bases between the two ends. The CDR3 has 15 residues. Per the germline V gene, CDR1 is LGHNA and CDR2 is YNFKEQ. The CDR3 loop reads CASSPLKVAYNEQFF. CDR3 bases: TGTGCCAGCAGCCCCCTAAAGGTAGCCTACAATGAGCAGTTCTTC.

This clonotype was recorded a few times. The J gene is TRBJ1-5, the V gene TRBV28; possible D gene TRBD1, 5 bases. The germline V gene encodes CDR1 MDHEN and CDR2 SYDVKM. This CDR3 has 16 amino acids. Trimming shortened V by 5 bases and J by 0 bases, and 14 bases separated the two germline ends. The CDR3 sequence: CASSQMTVDSNQPQHF. For the CDR3, the DNA is TGTGCCAGCAGTCAAATGACAGTCGATAGCAATCAGCCCCAGCATTTT.

The genes are TRBV15 and TRBJ1-5; D call uncertain. The CDR3 has 15 residues. Between the trimmed V and J ends, which lost 0 bases and 0 bases, there was a span of 6 bases. Germline CDR1 is LNHNV and CDR2 is YYDKDF (reference sequence). DNA for the CDR3: TGTGCCACCAGCAGAGACAGGACTAGCAATCAGCCCCAGCATTTT. Translated: CATSRDRTSNQPQHF.

This clonotype was counted only a few times. This chain uses TRBV28 with TRBJ2-1, with 7 bases lining up with TRBD2. Germline-derived CDR1 and CDR2 are MDHEN and SYDVKM. J was trimmed by 2 bases and V by 10 bases; bases with no gene match: 14. CDR3 length equals 16 residues. CDR3 in DNA: TGTGCCACCCGAGGAAAGCGGGGCGAAGCCTACAATGAGCAGTTCTTC. It specifies CATRGKRGEAYNEQFF. The full variable domain, its missing parts supplied by reference TRBV28 and TRBJ2-1, is DVKVTQSSRYLVKRTGEKVFLECVQDMDHENMFWYRQDPGLGLRLIYFSYDVKMKEKGDIPEGYSVSREKKERFSLILESASTNQTSMYLCATRGKRGEAYNEQFFGPGTRLTVL.

The genes are TRBV11-2 and TRBJ2-7; 8 nucleotides match TRBD2. Germline V CDR1 and CDR2: SGHAT, FQNNGV. This CDR3 region has 14 residues. The V gene end was trimmed by 5 bases and the J gene end by 6 bases; junction bases not matched to a gene: 9. In nucleotides, the CDR3 is TGTGCCAGCAGCGCCGGGACTAGGTTCCTCGAGCAGTACTTC. As protein: CASSAGTRFLEQYF.

The rearrangement joins TRBV5-1 to TRBJ2-7; 8 bases match TRBD1. Trimming removed 0 bases from V and 5 bases from J; junction bases left unmatched: 7. The length of the CDR3 is 15 residues. Germline assignment: CDR1 SGHRS and CDR2 YFSETQ. CDR3 nucleotides: TGCGCCAGCAGCTTGGTCACACAGGGGGTCGACGAGCAGTACTTC. This gives the protein CASSLVTQGVDEQYF.

The chain is built from TRBV7-2 and TRBJ2-1, with 8 bases matching TRBD2. Germline assignment: CDR1 SGHTA and CDR2 FQGNSA. The CDR3 is made up of 15 amino acids. V was pared by 5 bases and J by 6 bases, with 9 bases of the junction left unmatched. The CDR3 nucleotides are TGTGCCAGCAGCCCACTAGCGGCTCCTTCCAATGAGCAGTTCTTC. Its protein is CASSPLAAPSNEQFF.

J is TRBJ1-6 and V is TRBV6-6, with 7 bases aligning to TRBD1. Per germline, CDR1 MNHNY and CDR2 SVGAGI (reference sequence). V lost 5 bases and J lost 3; bases outside the gene matches: 13. CDR3 length: 18 amino acids. CDR3 sequence: CASSTPGQVVVYNSPLHF. In nucleotides, the CDR3 is TGTGCCAGCAGTACCCCCGGACAGGTCGTCGTCTATAATTCACCCCTCCACTTT.

Only a few counts were recorded for this clonotype. The chain recombines TRBV7-9 with TRBJ2-1; D is uncertain. CDR1 is SEHNR and CDR2 is FQNEAQ in the germline V gene (reference sequence). Trimming left V 5 bases short and J 0 bases short, with 11 bases between. The CDR3 is 15 residues long. CDR3 nucleotide sequence: TGTGCCAGCAGCGGGTCGGCGAGCTCCTACAATGAGCAGTTCTTC. This translates into CASSGSASSYNEQFF. Based on the CDR3 plus reference TRBV7-9 and TRBJ2-1, the full variable domain is DTGVSQNPRHKITKRGQNVTFRCDPISEHNRLYWYRQTLGQGPEFLTYFQNEAQLEKSRLLSDRFSAERPKGSFSTLEIQRTEQGDSAMYLCASSGSASSYNEQFFGPGTRLTVL.

On this clonotype itself: The junction departs from germline at one end; a sequencing error may be responsible. This chain joins TRBV6-2 or TRBV6-3 and TRBJ1-5, with a possible D match to TRBD1 (6 bases). CDR1 is MNHEY, CDR2 SVGEGT, per germline. The CDR3 is 14 amino acids. The CDR3 spells CTSRDPGHFQPQHF. The CDR3 nucleotides read TGTACCAGCAGAGATCCGGGACACTTTCAGCCCCAGCATTTT.

The chain combines TRBV3-1 with TRBJ2-5; 11 bases are shared with TRBD2. This CDR3 has 15 residues. Looked up from germline, CDR1 is LGHDT and CDR2 is YNNKEL (reference sequence). The ends lost 1 base at V and 2 bases at J; junction bases unmatched: 0. Here the CDR3 DNA reads TGTGCCAGCAGCCAAGGACTAGCGGGGCAAGAGACCCAGTACTTC. Translating gives CASSQGLAGQETQYF.

The J gene is TRBJ2-3, the V gene TRBV5-1, with D uncertain. Germline values: CDR1 SGHRS, CDR2 YFSETQ. V was cut by 1 base and J by 3 bases, with 9 bases left in between. The CDR3 loop spans 14 amino acids. The CDR3 region is CASSLRTGTDTQYF. Here the CDR3 DNA reads TGCGCCAGCAGCTTGCGGACCGGTACAGATACGCAGTATTTT.

The chain is built from TRBV4-2 and TRBJ1-1; no firm D call. This CDR3 region has 14 residues. Between the trimmed V and J ends, which lost 1 base and 1 base, there was a span of 7 bases. In germline, CDR1 is LGHNA, CDR2 YNFKEQ. Written as DNA, the CDR3 is TGTGCCAGCAGCCAAGGCCTGGCGAACACTGAAGCTTTCTTT. Its protein is CASSQGLANTEAFF.

This chain links TRBV29-1 with TRBJ2-5; a possible D gene is TRBD1 (6 bases). The germline V gene has CDR1 SQVTM and CDR2 ANQGSEA. Trimming shortened V by 7 bases and J by 2 bases, and 17 bases separated the two germline ends. This CDR3 region has 14 residues. CDR3 in DNA: TGCAGCGCCACTCCGGGACAAGGACAAGAGACCCAGTACTTC. It translates to CSATPGQGQETQYF.

A few counts support this clonotype. The rearrangement links TRBV11-1 to TRBJ2-7; 8 bases agree with TRBD1. Germline V gene sequence: CDR1 SGHAT, CDR2 FQDESV (reference sequence). This CDR3 region has 15 residues. The ends lost 4 bases at V and 5 bases at J; junction bases unmatched: 10. Here the CDR3 DNA reads TGTGCCAGCAGCTCCCGAAGGACAGGGATCAACGAGCAGTACTTC. It yields the protein CASSSRRTGINEQYF.

This clonotype was seen a handful of times. The chain combines TRBV14 with TRBJ2-1; possibly TRBD2 for D (5 bases). Germline values: CDR1 SGHDN, CDR2 FVKESK. This CDR3 has 15 amino acids. V dropped 0 bases and J dropped 6 bases, with 12 bases sitting between them. Here the CDR3 reads CASSQDRRGSNEQFF. The CDR3 bases are TGTGCCAGCAGCCAAGATCGCCGGGGAAGCAATGAGCAGTTCTTC.

V gene TRBV6-1 combines with J gene TRBJ2-1; 11 bases map to TRBD2. The junction had 5 bases not matched to a gene; V was cut back by 6 bases and J by 4 bases. The CDR3 runs to 15 residues. Germline lookup yields CDR1 MNHNS and CDR2 SASEGT. The CDR3 DNA reads TGTGCCAGCAGAATAGCGGGGGGGTTATACAATGAGCAGTTCTTC. This translates into CASRIAGGLYNEQFF.

The chain has TRBV29-1 and TRBJ1-4; 8 bases agree with TRBD1. Germline CDR1 reads SQVTM; CDR2 reads ANQGSEA. There are 19 residues in the CDR3. The V and J ends lost 7 bases and 0 bases, in that order; junction bases with no gene match: 19. CDR3 loop: CSACTSQGAPTATNEKLFF. CDR3 in DNA: TGCAGCGCCTGCACTTCGCAGGGGGCACCGACCGCAACTAATGAAAAACTGTTTTTT.

This clonotype was recorded many times. This chain uses TRBV6-6 with TRBJ1-5; D uncertain. Trimming removed 6 bases from V and 0 bases from J, with 6 bases in between. This CDR3 is 13 amino acids long. CDR1 MNHNY and CDR2 SVGAGI come from the germline V gene (reference sequence). CDR3 sequence: CASRQNSNQPQHF. CDR3 in DNA: TGTGCCAGCAGACAGAATAGCAATCAGCCCCAGCATTTT.

This clonotype was counted only a few times. V gene TRBV19 combines with J gene TRBJ1-2; TRBD1 is a possible D gene (6 bases). Trimming cost V 3 bases and J 7 bases, with 15 bases left between them. CDR3 size: 14 residues. Germline values: CDR1 LNHDA, CDR2 SQIVND (reference sequence). The CDR3 here is CASSIGQPTSGYTF. The CDR3 nucleotides read TGTGCCAGTAGTATTGGACAGCCTACGAGTGGCTACACCTTC.